This T cell receptor (beta chain) was profiled in a study of blood T cell repertoires in COVID-19. Study-level information: The United States, Italy and Spain were the sources of the acute and convalescent COVID-19 samples. PBMCs, B-cell-depleted T cells, or T cells provided the cDNA or gDNA that made up the material.

Using immunoSEQ multiplex PCR, the repertoire was profiled, and TCRdb retains in-frame clones only, with some absent. The repertoire consists of approximately 120,000 clones, with 80% occurring once and the leading ten covering 20% to 30%. This CDR3 has 15 amino acids. Trimming at V came to 4 bases and at J to 4 bases, leaving 8 bases not matched to a gene. The germline CDR1 and CDR2 sequences are SGHRS and YFSETQ. The V and J genes are TRBV5-1 and TRBJ1-3; 7 nucleotides align to TRBD1. The source material was peripheral blood. The sequence came from a human donor in a cohort sampled during active COVID-19. The DNA for the CDR3 is TGCGCCAGCAGCCTATCAACAGGGGCAGGAAACACCATATATTTT. It translates to CASSLSTGAGNTIYF.